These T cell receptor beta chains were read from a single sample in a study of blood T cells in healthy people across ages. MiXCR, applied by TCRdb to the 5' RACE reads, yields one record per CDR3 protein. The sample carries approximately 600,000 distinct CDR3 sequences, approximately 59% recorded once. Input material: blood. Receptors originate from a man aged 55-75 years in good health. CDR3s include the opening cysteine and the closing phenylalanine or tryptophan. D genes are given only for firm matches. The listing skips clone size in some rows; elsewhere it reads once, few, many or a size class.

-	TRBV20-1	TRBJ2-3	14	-	CIARPGGSTDTQYF	TGCATTGCTAGGCCCGGGGGTAGCACAGATACGCAGTATTTT
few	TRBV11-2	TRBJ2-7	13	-	CASSSRHPQAQYF	TGTGCCAGCAGCTCGCGACACCCCCAGGCACAGTACTTC
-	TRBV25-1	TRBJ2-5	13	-	CASSEWAQETQYF	TGTGCCAGCAGTGAATGGGCCCAAGAGACCCAGTACTTC
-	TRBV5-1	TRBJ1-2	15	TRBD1	CASSLSGGGTDGYTF	TGCGCCAGCAGCTTATCAGGGGGCGGCACGGATGGCTACACCTTC
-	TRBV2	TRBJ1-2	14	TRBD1	CASSGGQSSYGYTF	TGTGCCAGCAGTGGGGGACAGTCTAGCTATGGCTACACCTTC
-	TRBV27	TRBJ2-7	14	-	CASRARDGSYEQYF	TGTGCCAGTCGAGCCCGGGACGGGTCCTACGAGCAGTACTTC
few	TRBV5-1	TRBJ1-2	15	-	CASTAKGGANYGYTF	TGCGCCAGCACCGCAAAGGGGGGGGCGAACTATGGCTACACCTTC
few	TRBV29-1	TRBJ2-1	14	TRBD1	CSGLRDREGNEQFF	TGCAGCGGCCTGAGGGACAGGGAAGGTAATGAGCAGTTCTTC
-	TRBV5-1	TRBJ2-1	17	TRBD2	CASSVGTSGSAYNEQFF	TGCGCCAGCAGCGTCGGGACTAGCGGGTCCGCCTACAATGAGCAGTTCTTC
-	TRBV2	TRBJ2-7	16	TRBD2	CASRAIPGLSGYEQYF	TGTGCCAGCAGAGCTATCCCGGGACTATCGGGCTACGAGCAGTACTTC
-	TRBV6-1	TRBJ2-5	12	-	CASSEVAWTQYF	TGTGCCAGCAGTGAAGTAGCTTGGACCCAGTACTTC
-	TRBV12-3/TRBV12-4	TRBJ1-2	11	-	CASSLGVGYTF	TGTGCCAGCAGTTTAGGGGTTGGCTACACCTTC
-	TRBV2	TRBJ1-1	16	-	CASSEGLGEVNTEAFF	TGTGCCAGCAGTGAGGGCCTCGGCGAGGTGAACACTGAAGCTTTCTTT
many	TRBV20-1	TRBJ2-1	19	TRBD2	CSANPTGTSGPSPYNEQFF	TGCAGTGCTAACCCCACCGGGACTAGCGGACCCTCCCCCTACAATGAGCAGTTCTTC
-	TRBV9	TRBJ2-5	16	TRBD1	CASSLGDRENKETQYF	TGTGCCAGCAGCTTAGGGGACAGGGAAAACAAAGAGACCCAGTACTTC
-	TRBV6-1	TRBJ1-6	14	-	CASSRDSGNSPLHF	TGTGCCAGCAGCCGGGACTCGGGGAATTCACCCCTCCACTTT
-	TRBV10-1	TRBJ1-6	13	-	CASSADSNSPLHF	TGCGCCAGCAGTGCCGACAGCAATTCACCCCTCCACTTT
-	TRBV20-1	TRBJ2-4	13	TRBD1	CSAGQGAKNIQYF	TGCAGTGCCGGACAGGGGGCCAAAAACATTCAGTACTTC
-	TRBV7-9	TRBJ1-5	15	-	CASSFGGYSGQPQHF	TGTGCCAGCAGCTTCGGAGGGTACTCGGGTCAGCCCCAGCATTTT
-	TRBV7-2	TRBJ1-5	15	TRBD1	CASSLGTGFRQPQHF	TGTGCCAGCAGCTTGGGGACAGGGTTCCGTCAGCCCCAGCATTTT
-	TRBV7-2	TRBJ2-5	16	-	CASSLVGGTTQETQYF	TGTGCCAGCAGCTTAGTAGGGGGAACTACCCAAGAGACCCAGTACTTC
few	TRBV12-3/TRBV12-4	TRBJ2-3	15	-	CASSLRGADISTQYF	TGTGCCAGCAGTCTTCGGGGGGCCGACATTAGTACGCAGTATTTT
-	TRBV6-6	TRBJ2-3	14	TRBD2	CASSHGLATDTQYF	TGTGCCAGCAGTCACGGACTAGCGACAGATACGCAGTATTTT
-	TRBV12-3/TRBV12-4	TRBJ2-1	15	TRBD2	CASSQSGGAYNEQFF	TGTGCCAGCAGTCAGAGCGGGGGCGCCTACAATGAGCAGTTCTTC
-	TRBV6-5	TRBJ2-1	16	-	CASSYSSASFKNEQFF	TGTGCCAGCAGTTACTCGTCTGCTAGCTTCAAGAATGAGCAGTTCTTC
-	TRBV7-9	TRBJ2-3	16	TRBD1	CASSEQGSPGTDTQYF	TGTGCCAGCAGCGAACAGGGGTCCCCTGGCACAGATACGCAGTATTTT
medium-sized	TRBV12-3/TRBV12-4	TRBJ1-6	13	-	CASSAPPPAPLHF	TGTGCCAGCAGCGCGCCGCCGCCTGCACCCCTCCACTTT
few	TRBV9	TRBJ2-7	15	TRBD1	CASSPGQGGTYEQYF	TGTGCCAGCAGCCCAGGACAGGGGGGGACCTACGAGCAGTACTTC
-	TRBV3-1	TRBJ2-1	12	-	CASSPSKNEQFF	TGTGCCAGCAGCCCCTCAAAGAATGAGCAGTTCTTC
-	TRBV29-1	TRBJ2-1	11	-	CSVMGYNEQFF	TGCAGCGTTATGGGTTACAATGAGCAGTTCTTC
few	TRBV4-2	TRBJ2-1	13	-	CASSHQSYNEQFF	TGTGCCAGCAGCCACCAATCCTACAATGAGCAGTTCTTC
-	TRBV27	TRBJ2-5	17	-	CASSPSLQSPNEETQYF	TGTGCCAGCAGTCCCTCCCTCCAAAGCCCTAATGAAGAGACCCAGTACTTC
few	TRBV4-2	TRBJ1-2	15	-	CASSQGTEPIGGYTF	TGTGCCAGCAGCCAAGGAACAGAACCTATTGGGGGCTACACCTTC
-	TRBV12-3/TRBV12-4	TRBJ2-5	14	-	CASSSPGAQETQYF	TGTGCCAGCAGTAGCCCTGGGGCCCAAGAGACCCAGTACTTC
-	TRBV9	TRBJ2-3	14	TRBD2	CASQRGGETDTQYF	TGTGCCAGTCAGCGGGGGGGCGAAACAGATACGCAGTATTTT
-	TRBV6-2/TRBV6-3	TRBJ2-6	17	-	CASSHYPQSSGANVLTF	TGTGCCAGCAGTCATTACCCGCAGAGCTCTGGGGCCAACGTCCTGACTTTC
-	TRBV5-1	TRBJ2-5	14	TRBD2	CASSPHGGEETQYF	TGCGCCAGCAGCCCCCACGGGGGGGAAGAGACCCAGTACTTC
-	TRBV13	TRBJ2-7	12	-	CASSSSGGEQYF	TGTGCCAGCAGCTCTTCCGGCGGCGAGCAGTACTTC
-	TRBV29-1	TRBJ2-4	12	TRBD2	CSVIAGVNIQYF	TGCAGCGTCATAGCGGGGGTAAACATTCAGTACTTC
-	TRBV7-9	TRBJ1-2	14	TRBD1	CASSLGQGADGYTF	TGTGCCAGCAGCTTAGGACAGGGGGCCGATGGCTACACCTTC